This record covers a single T cell receptor (beta chain). The CDR3 consists of 15 residues. Germline V gene lookup returns CDR1 SGHAT and CDR2 FQNNGV. Trimming took 5 bases from V and 3 from J, leaving 16 bases between them. The sample originates from a study of blood T cell repertoires in COVID-19. Study-level background: Acute and convalescent COVID-19 specimens originated in the United States, Italy and Spain. The analysed material was cDNA or gDNA that came from T cells, B-cell-depleted T cells, or PBMCs.

The authors' processing: Using reference gene primer amplification, nucleated cell counts were estimated. Sequencing used immunoSEQ multiplex PCR; TCRdb keeps in-frame clones, though not all of them. That table is the source of V, J and clone size, and D and trimming were worked out from the DNA. The data contain 180,000 or so clones, approximately 84% of them seen just once; the ten biggest clones take up 7.5% to 8%. Sample: peripheral blood. The chain employs TRBV11-2 and TRBJ1-1; D remains unclear. The clonotype comes from a man between 35 and 55 years old who had recovered from COVID-19. DNA of the CDR3: TGTGCCAGCAGCCCGACCCGGGGAGAGGACACTGAAGCTTTCTTT. This codes for CASSPTRGEDTEAFF.